The 20 T cell receptor beta chains given below trace back to one sample, sequenced in a study of blood T cell repertoires in COVID-19. Only in-frame clones appear in the TCRdb table, and some are missing; sequencing was by immunoSEQ multiplex PCR. The sample has roughly 90,000 clones; almost 80% are singletons. Sequenced sample: peripheral blood. These receptor sequences come from a human donor in a cohort sampled during active COVID-19.

The chain uses TRBV21-1 and TRBJ2-5; the table gives TRBD1 as D, unverified against the DNA. TRBV21-1 is assigned pseudogene status. The CDR3 extends over 15 amino acids. The CDR3 sequence: CASSARTGGGETQYF. CDR3 bases: TGTGCCAGCAGCGCACGAACAGGGGGCGGGGAGACCCAGTACTTC.

The chain combines TRBV28 with TRBJ2-7; 12 bases are a match to TRBD2. V shed 5 bases, J shed 5 bases, and the junction held 7 bases outside the gene matches. From germline, CDR1 is MDHEN and CDR2 SYDVKM. This CDR3 region has 15 residues. DNA of the CDR3: TGTGCCAGCAGTCCCAGACTAGCGGGAGTCCACGAGCAGTACTTC. This sequence encodes CASSPRLAGVHEQYF.

The chain recombines TRBV7-9 with TRBJ1-2; 9 positions match TRBD1. The CDR3 sequence is 16 residues long. The J segment lost 1 base and the V segment lost 4 bases, leaving 7 bases of the junction unmatched. Looked up from germline, CDR1 is SEHNR and CDR2 is FQNEAQ (reference sequence). The CDR3 protein is CASSYYGTGFNYGYTF. CDR3 coding DNA: TGTGCCAGCAGCTATTACGGGACAGGGTTTAACTATGGCTACACCTTC.

The V and J genes are TRBV10-3 and TRBJ1-3; D is undetermined. V lost 2 bases and J lost 7, with 9 bases in between. The CDR3 has 13 amino acids. Looked up from germline, CDR1 is ENHRY and CDR2 is SYGVKD. CDR3 protein: CAISEPNGNTIYF. CDR3 bases: TGTGCCATCAGTGAGCCTAACGGGAACACCATATATTTT.

The chain employs TRBV18 and TRBJ1-3, with unresolved D. V lost 6 bases to trimming and J lost 4 bases, with 22 bases between them. Looked up from germline, CDR1 is KGHSH and CDR2 is LQKENI. The CDR3 runs to 17 residues. As DNA, the CDR3 is TGTGCCAGCTCCTTATCCGTCCTAACGAGTTCGGGAAACACCATATATTTT. Residues: CASSLSVLTSSGNTIYF.

The chain combines TRBV6-5 with TRBJ2-2, with D tentatively TRBD1 (6 bases). Germline V lookup: CDR1 MNHEY, CDR2 SVGAGI. The length of the CDR3 is 15 residues. Trimming took 5 bases from V and 0 from J, leaving 10 bases between them. The CDR3: CASSPTGSNTGELFF. The CDR3 DNA follows: TGTGCCAGCAGTCCAACAGGGTCGAACACCGGGGAGCTGTTTTTT.

This rearrangement joins TRBV19 to TRBJ2-5; 7 nucleotides match TRBD1. V was clipped by 3 bases and J by 5 bases; unmatched bases: 9. The germline gives CDR1 LNHDA, CDR2 SQIVND (reference sequence). This CDR3 contains 15 residues. CDR3 loop: CASSMLQGMGETQYF. The CDR3 region has the DNA TGTGCCAGTAGTATGTTACAGGGGATGGGGGAGACCCAGTACTTC.

This clone was recorded once. The CDR3 DNA is TGTGCCAGCAGCGTAGGGATTACTATGGGCTACACCTTC. Its protein is CASSVGITMGYTF. This sequence joins TRBV9 and TRBJ1-2; no reliable D call. Deletions cut 0 bases from V and 8 bases from J, with 11 bases between. The V gene's germline CDR1 is SGDLS and CDR2 YYNGEE. This CDR3 region has 13 residues.

The gene calls are TRBV12-3 or TRBV12-4 and TRBJ1-2; 7 nucleotides align to TRBD1. V was clipped by 6 bases and J by 4 bases; unmatched bases: 5. The CDR3 consists of 13 residues. The CDR3 region has the DNA TGTGCCAGCAGGATCGGGACAGTCTATGGCTACACCTTC. Translating gives CASRIGTVYGYTF.

J is TRBJ2-2 and V is TRBV5-4; the match to TRBD1 covers 8 bases. Germline CDR1 reads SGHNT; CDR2 reads YYREEE (reference sequence). Trimming took 4 bases from V and 1 from J; bases not matched to a gene: 12. The CDR3 has 18 residues. CDR3 sequence (DNA): TGTGCCAGCAGCGCCAGTTTCCAGGGGGCGCGGAACACCGGGGAGCTGTTTTTT. It yields the protein CASSASFQGARNTGELFF.

In this sample, this clone is medium-sized. The chain carries TRBV27 and TRBJ1-2, with D perhaps matching TRBD1 (5 bases). The V and J ends lost 3 bases and 2 bases respectively, with 10 bases between them. Germline V gene data show CDR1 as MNHEY and CDR2 as SMNVEV (reference sequence). This CDR3 comprises 14 residues. CDR3 DNA: TGTGCCAGCAGTTTCATGGCAGGGAACTATGGCTACACCTTC. Protein sequence: CASSFMAGNYGYTF.

This clone was picked up one time. The J gene is TRBJ2-3, the V gene TRBV10-3; possible D gene TRBD1, 5 bases. Trimming took 0 bases from V and 1 from J, leaving 8 bases between them. The germline V gene encodes CDR1 ENHRY and CDR2 SYGVKD. The CDR3 is made up of 15 amino acids. CDR3 sequence (DNA): TGTGCCATCAGTGAGTCGATCAGGGGCACAGATACGCAGTATTTT. Its protein product is CAISESIRGTDTQYF.

The rearrangement links TRBV12-5 to TRBJ2-2; 7 bases align to TRBD2. V shed 7 bases, J shed 6 bases, and the junction held 5 bases outside the gene matches. This CDR3 is 13 amino acids long. Germline CDR1 and CDR2: LGHNT and FRNRAP. The CDR3 sequence: CASALGGSGELFF. The CDR3 DNA sequence: TGTGCTAGTGCCCTGGGAGGGTCCGGGGAGCTGTTTTTT.

This chain connects TRBV28 to TRBJ1-2, with no clear D. In germline, CDR1 is MDHEN, CDR2 SYDVKM. The V and J ends lost 6 bases and 5 bases respectively, with 10 bases between them. The CDR3 runs to 12 residues. CDR3 sequence: CASSLARYGYTF. CDR3 nucleotide sequence: TGTGCCAGCAGCCTAGCACGGTATGGCTACACCTTC.

The gene calls are TRBV10-2 and TRBJ2-3; weak D call: TRBD1 (5 bases). The CDR3 has 14 residues. Between the trimmed V and J ends, which lost 8 bases and 2 bases, there was a span of 14 bases. The germline V gene has CDR1 WSHSY and CDR2 SAAADI. The CDR3 DNA reads as TGCGCCAGCTTTCCTCAGGGCAACACAGATACGCAGTATTTT. Translated: CASFPQGNTDTQYF.

J is TRBJ2-1 and V is TRBV4-1; 9 bases agree with TRBD2. The CDR3 is 18 residues long. Germline assignment: CDR1 MGHRA and CDR2 YSYEKL. V shed 4 bases, J shed 1 base, and the junction held 11 bases outside the gene matches. The CDR3 loop is CASSPSGVAGGSYNEQFF. The CDR3 region has the DNA TGCGCCAGCAGCCCTTCGGGGGTGGCGGGAGGGTCCTACAATGAGCAGTTCTTC.

This clone was recorded once. The chain uses TRBV5-8 and TRBJ2-5; D unclear. Germline-derived CDR1 and CDR2 are SGHTS and YDEGEE. The CDR3 runs 14 residues. V was pared by 1 base and J by 5 bases, with 12 bases between. The CDR3 spells CASSLRVSSETQYF. Here the CDR3 DNA reads TGTGCCAGCAGCTTGAGAGTTTCTTCGGAGACCCAGTACTTC.

This clone appeared a single time. The chain employs TRBV7-3 and TRBJ2-7, with D perhaps TRBD2 (7 bases). Trimming pared 5 bases from V and 6 bases from J, leaving 14 bases between. This CDR3 has 13 residues. CDR1 is SGHTA, CDR2 FQGTGA, per germline. CDR3 sequence reads: CASSPRGGLEQYF. CDR3 DNA: TGTGCCAGCAGCCCGAGGGGGGGACTCGAGCAGTACTTC.

V gene TRBV9 combines with J gene TRBJ1-2; a weak D match, TRBD1 (6 bases). The CDR3 spans 13 residues. V was pared by 4 bases and J by 5 bases, with 12 bases between. Germline V gives CDR1 SGDLS, CDR2 YYNGEE. DNA of the CDR3: TGTGCCAGCAGCCCACAAGGGACATATGGCTACACCTTC. Protein: CASSPQGTYGYTF.

This chain uses TRBV19 with TRBJ1-1, with a possible D match to TRBD1 (6 bases). This CDR3 region has 18 residues. Germline CDR1 and CDR2: LNHDA and SQIVND (reference sequence). Trimming stripped 7 bases from V and 1 base from J, with 25 bases between. The CDR3 sequence: CASTLGRVRGPQNTEAFF. CDR3 nucleotides: TGTGCCAGTACCCTCGGACGGGTCAGGGGCCCCCAGAACACTGAAGCTTTCTTT.